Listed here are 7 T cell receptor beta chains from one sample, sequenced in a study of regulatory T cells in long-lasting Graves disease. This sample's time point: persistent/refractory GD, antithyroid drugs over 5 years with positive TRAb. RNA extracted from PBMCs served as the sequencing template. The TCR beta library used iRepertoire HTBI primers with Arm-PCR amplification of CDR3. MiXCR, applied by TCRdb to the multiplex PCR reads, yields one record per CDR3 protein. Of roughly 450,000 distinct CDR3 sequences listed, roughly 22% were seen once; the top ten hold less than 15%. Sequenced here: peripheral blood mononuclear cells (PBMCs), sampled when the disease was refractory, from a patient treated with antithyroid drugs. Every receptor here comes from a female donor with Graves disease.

The DNA for the CDR3 is TGTGCCAGCAGTCCCGGGAGGTCCCATGAGCAGTTCTTC. This codes for CASSPGRSHEQFF. The chain joins TRBV28 to TRBJ2-1; 7 nucleotides align to TRBD2. Germline CDR1 MDHEN, CDR2 SYDVKM. The junction had 6 bases not matched to a gene; V was cut back by 5 bases and J by 8 bases. The CDR3 contains 13 residues. The whole variable domain, remainder taken from reference TRBV28 and TRBJ2-1, is DVKVTQSSRYLVKRTGEKVFLECVQDMDHENMFWYRQDPGLGLRLIYFSYDVKMKEKGDIPEGYSVSREKKERFSLILESASTNQTSMYLCASSPGRSHEQFFGPGTRLTVL.

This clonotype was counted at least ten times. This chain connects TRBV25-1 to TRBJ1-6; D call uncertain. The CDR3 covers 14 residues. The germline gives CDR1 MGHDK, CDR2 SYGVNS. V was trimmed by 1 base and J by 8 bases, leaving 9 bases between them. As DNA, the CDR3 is TGTGCCAGCAGTGAATTCACAGCCGATTCACCCCTCCACTTT. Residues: CASSEFTADSPLHF.

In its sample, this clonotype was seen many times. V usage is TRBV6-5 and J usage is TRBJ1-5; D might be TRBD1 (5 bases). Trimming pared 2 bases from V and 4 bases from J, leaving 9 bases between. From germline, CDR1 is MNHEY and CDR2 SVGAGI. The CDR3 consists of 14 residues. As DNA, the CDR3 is TGTGCCAGCAGTTACAGGGGAGGAAATCAGCCCCAGCATTTT. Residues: CASSYRGGNQPQHF.

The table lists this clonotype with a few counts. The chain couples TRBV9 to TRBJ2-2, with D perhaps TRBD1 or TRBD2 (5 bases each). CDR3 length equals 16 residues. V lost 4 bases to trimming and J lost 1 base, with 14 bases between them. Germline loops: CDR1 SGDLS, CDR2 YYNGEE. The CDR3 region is CASSRRGTLNTGELFF. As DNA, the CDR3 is TGTGCCAGCAGCCGGAGAGGGACGTTGAACACCGGGGAGCTGTTTTTT.

The DNA of the CDR3 is TGTGCCTGGAGTGTATCGGGGATCTTCATGAACACTGAAGCTTTCTTT. As protein: CAWSVSGIFMNTEAFF. The chain carries TRBV30 and TRBJ1-1; no clear D. This CDR3 contains 16 residues. The V gene lost 0 bases and the J gene lost 0 bases, with 14 bases spanning the gap. Looked up from germline, CDR1 is GTSNPN and CDR2 is SVGIG (reference sequence).

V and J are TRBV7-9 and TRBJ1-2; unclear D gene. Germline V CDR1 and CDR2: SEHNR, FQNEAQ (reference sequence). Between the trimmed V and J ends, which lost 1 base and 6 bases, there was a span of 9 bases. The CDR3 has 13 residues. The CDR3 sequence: CASSLELGNGYTF. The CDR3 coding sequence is TGTGCCAGCAGCTTAGAGCTCGGGAATGGCTACACCTTC.

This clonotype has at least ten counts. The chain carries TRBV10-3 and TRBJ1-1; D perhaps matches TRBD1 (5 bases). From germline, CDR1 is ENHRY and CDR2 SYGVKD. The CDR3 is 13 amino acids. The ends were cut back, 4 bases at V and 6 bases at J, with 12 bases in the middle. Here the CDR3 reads CAISAYQGAEAFF. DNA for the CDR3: TGTGCCATCAGTGCTTACCAGGGAGCTGAAGCTTTCTTT.